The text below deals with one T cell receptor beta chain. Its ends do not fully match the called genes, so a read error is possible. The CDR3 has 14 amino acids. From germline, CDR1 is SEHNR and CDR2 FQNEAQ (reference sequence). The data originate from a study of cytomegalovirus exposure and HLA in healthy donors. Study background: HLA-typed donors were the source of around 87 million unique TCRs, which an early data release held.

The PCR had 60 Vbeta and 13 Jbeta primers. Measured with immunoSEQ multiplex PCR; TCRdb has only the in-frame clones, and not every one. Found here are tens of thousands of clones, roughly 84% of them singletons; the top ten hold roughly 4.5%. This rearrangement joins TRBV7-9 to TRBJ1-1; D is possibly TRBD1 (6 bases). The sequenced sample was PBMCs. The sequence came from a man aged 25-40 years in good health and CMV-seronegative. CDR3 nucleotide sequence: TGTTCCAGCAGCCTACAGGGAACGAACACTGAAGCTTTCTTT. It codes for CSSSLQGTNTEAFF.